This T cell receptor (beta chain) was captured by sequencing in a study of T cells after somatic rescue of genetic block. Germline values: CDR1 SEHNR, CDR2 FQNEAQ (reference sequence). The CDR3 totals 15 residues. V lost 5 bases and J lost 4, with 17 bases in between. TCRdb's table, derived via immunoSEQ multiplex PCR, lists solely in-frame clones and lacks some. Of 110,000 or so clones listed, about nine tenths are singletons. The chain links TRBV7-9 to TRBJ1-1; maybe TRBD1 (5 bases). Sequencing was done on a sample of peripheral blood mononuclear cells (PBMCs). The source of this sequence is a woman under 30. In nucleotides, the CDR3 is TGTGCCAGCAGCATCCCTGCCGGGGGAGGCACTGAAGCTTTCTTT. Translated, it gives CASSIPAGGGTEAFF. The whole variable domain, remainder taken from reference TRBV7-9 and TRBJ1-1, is DTGVSQNPRHKITKRGQNVTFRCDPISEHNRLYWYRQTLGQGPEFLTYFQNEAQLEKSRLLSDRFSAERPKGSFSTLEIQRTEQGDSAMYLCASSIPAGGGTEAFFGQGTRLTVV.